The 19 T cell receptor beta chains listed next were all sequenced from one sample in a study of response to subunit inactivated influenza vaccine. TCRdb called the RT-PCR reads again in MiXCR, with one record for every CDR3 protein. The sample shows about 520,000 distinct CDR3 sequences, about 25% of them seen only once. The sequencing here drew on CD4+ T cells sorted from PBMCs, taken 5 days after vaccination. These receptors were obtained from a man aged 50-60 years who received an inactivated influenza vaccine.

This chain joins TRBV6-1 and TRBJ1-6, with D tentatively TRBD1 (5 bases). Germline values: CDR1 MNHNS, CDR2 SASEGT. Trimming pared 6 bases from V and 6 bases from J, leaving 12 bases between. This CDR3 spans 14 amino acids. The chain's CDR3 is CASRPGTINSPLHF. CDR3 DNA: TGTGCCAGCAGACCCGGGACGATTAATTCACCCCTCCACTTT.

V gene TRBV12-3 or TRBV12-4 combines with J gene TRBJ2-2; 9 nucleotides line up with TRBD2. This CDR3 contains 13 residues. V shed 8 bases, J shed 5 bases, and the junction held 3 bases outside the gene matches. Here the CDR3 reads CASRREGTGELFF. The CDR3 DNA sequence: TGTGCCAGCCGGCGGGAGGGTACCGGGGAGCTGTTTTTT.

This clonotype is a singleton in its sample. The chain employs TRBV10-3 and TRBJ1-5; D perhaps matches TRBD1 (6 bases). Germline-derived CDR1 and CDR2 are ENHRY and SYGVKD. V was pared by 0 bases and J by 0 bases, with 6 bases between. This CDR3 is built from 15 residues. The CDR3 nucleotides are TGTGCCATCAGTGAGTCGGGACATAGCAATCAGCCCCAGCATTTT. Protein: CAISESGHSNQPQHF.

The chain employs TRBV5-4 and TRBJ1-2; D possibly corresponds to TRBD1 (5 bases). Trimming removed 0 bases from V and 1 base from J, with 7 bases in between. CDR1 and CDR2 (germline): SGHNT, YYREEE (reference sequence). The CDR3 length is 14 residues. The CDR3 nucleotides are TGTGCCAGCAGCTTGGGACAGCGTAACTATGGCTACACCTTC. Translation gives CASSLGQRNYGYTF.

The table lists this clonotype with a few counts. The chain links TRBV20-1 to TRBJ2-5, with D possibly TRBD1 on 6 matching bases. The V gene's germline CDR1 is DFQATT and CDR2 SNEGSKA (reference sequence). The germline V and J ends were trimmed by 3 bases and 1 base, with 15 bases remaining between them. The CDR3 loop spans 15 amino acids. CDR3 sequence: CSASALDSFQETQYF. The CDR3 region has the DNA TGCAGTGCTAGCGCCCTGGACAGCTTCCAAGAGACCCAGTACTTC.

The chain uses TRBV7-3 and TRBJ2-7, with 9 bases that match TRBD2. V shed 2 bases, J shed 5 bases, and the junction held 4 bases outside the gene matches. Germline V gene data show CDR1 as SGHTA and CDR2 as FQGTGA. The CDR3 consists of 14 residues. The CDR3, as DNA: TGTGCCAGCAGCTTAGTAGCGGGAGTAAACGAGCAGTACTTC. Translating it yields CASSLVAGVNEQYF.

This clonotype appeared a few times. This chain links TRBV20-1 with TRBJ2-1, with D possibly matching TRBD2 (5 bases). Germline CDR1 reads DFQATT; CDR2 reads SNEGSKA (reference sequence). The V gene lost 4 bases and the J gene lost 3 bases, with 13 bases spanning the gap. This CDR3 is 14 amino acids long. The CDR3 protein is CSATLGGLYNEQFF. CDR3 coding DNA: TGCAGTGCTACCCTCGGTGGACTCTACAATGAGCAGTTCTTC.

Only a few counts were recorded for this clonotype. The chain links TRBV20-1 to TRBJ2-7; D gene uncertain. V lost 1 base, J lost 3 bases, and 13 bases lay in between. Germline V lookup: CDR1 DFQATT, CDR2 SNEGSKA (reference sequence). The CDR3 is made up of 14 amino acids. The CDR3 here is CSARVALRYYEQYF. The CDR3 DNA is TGCAGTGCTAGAGTGGCATTGCGGTACTACGAGCAGTACTTC.

This clonotype was seen only a few times. The chain recombines TRBV7-9 with TRBJ2-1; D ambiguous. This CDR3 is built from 14 residues. CDR1 SEHNR and CDR2 FQNEAQ come from the germline V gene (reference sequence). V dropped 1 base and J dropped 6 bases, with 10 bases sitting between them. This CDR3 is CASSLGSRSNEQFF. CDR3 DNA sequence: TGTGCCAGCAGCTTAGGGAGCCGGAGCAATGAGCAGTTCTTC. Variable domain in full (rest from reference TRBV7-9 and TRBJ2-1): DTGVSQNPRHKITKRGQNVTFRCDPISEHNRLYWYRQTLGQGPEFLTYFQNEAQLEKSRLLSDRFSAERPKGSFSTLEIQRTEQGDSAMYLCASSLGSRSNEQFFGPGTRLTVL.

This chain uses TRBV4-1 with TRBJ2-7; unclear D gene. Trimming stripped 1 base from V and 1 base from J, with 14 bases between. The CDR3 sequence is 16 residues long. Germline CDR1 and CDR2: MGHRA and YSYEKL. CDR3 region: CASSQAVSFLSYEQYF. The CDR3 nucleotides are TGCGCCAGCAGCCAAGCAGTGAGCTTCTTATCCTACGAGCAGTACTTC.

V usage is TRBV24-1 and J usage is TRBJ2-5; 7 bases line up with TRBD2. The germline V gene encodes CDR1 KGHDR and CDR2 SFDVKD. The length of the CDR3 is 15 residues. Trimming cost V 2 bases and J 0 bases; bases outside gene matches: 2. This chain's CDR3 is CATSDSREYQETQYF. The CDR3 region has the DNA TGTGCCACCAGTGATTCGCGGGAGTACCAAGAGACCCAGTACTTC.

This clonotype was seen only a few times. The chain links TRBV10-3 to TRBJ2-1; perhaps TRBD1 as D (6 bases). The V and J ends lost 0 bases and 7 bases respectively, with 16 bases between them. Germline assignment: CDR1 ENHRY and CDR2 SYGVKD. The CDR3 spans 16 residues. The CDR3 here is CAISESRQGTDNEQFF. DNA for the CDR3: TGTGCCATCAGTGAGTCGAGGCAGGGGACCGATAATGAGCAGTTCTTC.

This clonotype turned up a few times. The V call is TRBV5-4, the J call TRBJ2-4; perhaps TRBD1 as D (5 bases). V was cut by 0 bases and J by 1 base, with 17 bases left in between. The CDR3 consists of 18 residues. CDR1 is SGHNT, CDR2 YYREEE, per germline (reference sequence). The CDR3 sequence: CASSLVIGRDEAKNIQYF. The CDR3 DNA sequence: TGTGCCAGCAGCTTGGTAATAGGCAGGGATGAGGCCAAAAACATTCAGTACTTC.

V and J are TRBV6-1 and TRBJ1-1; D gene ambiguous. V was pared by 2 bases and J by 4 bases, with 8 bases between. This CDR3 has 13 amino acids. Germline V gene lookup returns CDR1 MNHNS and CDR2 SASEGT. CDR3 residues: CASSERGSTEAFF. CDR3 nucleotides: TGTGCCAGCAGTGAACGGGGTTCCACTGAAGCTTTCTTT.

This rearrangement joins TRBV30 to TRBJ2-1; D may be TRBD1 or TRBD2 (5 bases each). CDR3 length: 17 amino acids. V lost 1 base and J lost 1, with 17 bases in between. CDR1 GTSNPN and CDR2 SVGIG come from the germline V gene (reference sequence). The CDR3 DNA follows: TGTGCCTGGAGTGAGGGACGACGGGGTAGGTCCTACAATGAGCAGTTCTTC. Translating it yields CAWSEGRRGRSYNEQFF.

The chain uses TRBV20-1 and TRBJ2-5, with 8 bases lining up with TRBD1. V dropped 5 bases and J dropped 5; count of bases not matched to a gene: 13. CDR1 is DFQATT and CDR2 is SNEGSKA in the germline V gene (reference sequence). This CDR3 comprises 15 residues. The DNA of the CDR3 is TGCAGTGCTTCGGGAATCGCAGGGGGCGAGGAGACCCAGTACTTC. Amino acids: CSASGIAGGEETQYF.

This clonotype was seen more than once but under ten times. This chain connects TRBV6-5 to TRBJ2-6, with 7 bases identical to TRBD1. There are 18 residues in the CDR3. Germline V gene lookup returns CDR1 MNHEY and CDR2 SVGAGI. The V and J ends lost 4 bases and 2 bases, in that order; junction bases with no gene match: 11. CDR3 in DNA: TGTGCCAGCAGTTCCTACAGGGGATCCAGAGCTGGGGCCAACGTCCTGACTTTC. Translation gives CASSSYRGSRAGANVLTF.

The V call is TRBV4-3, the J call TRBJ2-7; no firm D call. The V end lost 0 bases, the J end lost 5 bases, and 8 bases lay between the germline ends. CDR1 is LGHNA and CDR2 is YSLEER in the germline V gene. The CDR3 is 13 residues long. This CDR3 is CASSQEASHEQYF. In nucleotides, the CDR3 is TGCGCCAGCAGCCAAGAGGCTAGTCACGAGCAGTACTTC.

This chain connects TRBV7-9 to TRBJ1-1; D unclear. Trimming stripped 0 bases from V and 0 bases from J, with 8 bases between. The CDR3 extends over 15 amino acids. CDR1 SEHNR and CDR2 FQNEAQ come from the germline V gene (reference sequence). CDR3 in amino acids: CASSLAGDLNTEAFF. For the CDR3, the DNA is TGTGCCAGCAGCTTAGCCGGAGATCTGAACACTGAAGCTTTCTTT.